This entry lists 21 T cell receptor beta chains sequenced from one sample in a study of OX40 agonist ivuxolimab in advanced cancers. TCRdb's copy holds only in-frame clones and misses some; the assay was immunoSEQ multiplex PCR. The data show tens of thousands of clones, roughly four fifths seen once. Sequencing was performed on CD4+ or CD8+ T cells sorted from blood, taken in a trial of the OX40 agonist ivuxolimab. These receptors all stem from an adult with an advanced solid tumor such as melanoma, head and neck, liver or kidney cancer.

V is TRBV6-5 and J is TRBJ1-4; tentative D call: TRBD1 (6 bases). This CDR3 has 14 amino acids. V was clipped by 3 bases and J by 7 bases, with 12 bases between them. Germline V gene data show CDR1 as MNHEY and CDR2 as SVGAGI. The CDR3 DNA reads TGTGCCAGCAGTTATTTTTTAGGGGGTGAAAAACTGTTTTTT. Protein: CASSYFLGGEKLFF.

V is TRBV28 and J is TRBJ1-2, with D possibly being TRBD1 (6 bases). The CDR3 extends over 14 amino acids. CDR1 and CDR2 from the germline V gene are MDHEN and SYDVKM. Trimming took 2 bases from V and 7 from J, leaving 14 bases between them. For the CDR3, the DNA is TGTGCCAGCAGTTTAGGGGGGCCCCAGGGTGGCTACACCTTC. It translates to CASSLGGPQGGYTF.

V and J are TRBV27 and TRBJ1-2; 7 nucleotides match TRBD1. This CDR3 contains 17 residues. V trimming: 5 bases; J trimming: 7 bases; junction bases outside the gene matches: 19. Germline loops: CDR1 MNHEY, CDR2 SMNVEV (reference sequence). CDR3 loop: CASSPGWTGLGSFGYTF. The CDR3 DNA reads as TGTGCCAGCAGTCCCGGATGGACAGGCTTGGGTTCGTTTGGCTACACCTTC.

This chain joins TRBV6-6 and TRBJ2-7; TRBD2 might be the D (6 bases). The length of the CDR3 is 13 residues. V lost 0 bases, J lost 7 bases, and 10 bases lay in between. Germline-derived CDR1 and CDR2 are MNHNY and SVGAGI (reference sequence). CDR3 nucleotides: TGTGCCAGCAGTTACTCGCCGGCGGGGGAGCAGTACTTC. This gives the protein CASSYSPAGEQYF.

The V and J genes are TRBV5-1 and TRBJ1-1; D is undetermined. Germline V gives CDR1 SGHRS, CDR2 YFSETQ. The V and J ends lost 5 bases and 6 bases respectively, with 11 bases between them. This CDR3 is built from 12 residues. CDR3 sequence: CASRRDGSEAFF. The CDR3 region has the DNA TGCGCCAGCAGAAGGGATGGGTCTGAAGCTTTCTTT.

The CDR3 sequence: CASNPWTEQETQYF. CDR3 DNA sequence: TGTGCCAGCAACCCCTGGACAGAACAAGAGACCCAGTACTTC. This chain connects TRBV7-9 to TRBJ2-5; TRBD1 is a possible D gene (6 bases). Trimming took off 7 bases at V and 2 bases at J, with 14 bases between the two ends. The CDR3 runs 14 residues. Germline V gene lookup returns CDR1 SEHNR and CDR2 FQNEAQ (reference sequence).

This clone was counted once. The chain combines TRBV29-1 with TRBJ1-1, with D possibly matching TRBD1 (5 bases). This CDR3 is built from 12 residues. Germline V gene lookup returns CDR1 SQVTM and CDR2 ANQGSEA. V dropped 7 bases and J dropped 4 bases, with 13 bases sitting between them. Written as DNA, the CDR3 is TGCAGCGGCCTAAGGGGAAGCACTGAAGCTTTCTTT. Translated: CSGLRGSTEAFF.

V is TRBV6-5 and J is TRBJ1-2; D is possibly TRBD1 (6 bases). The CDR3 is 14 residues long. Germline CDR1 reads MNHEY; CDR2 reads SVGAGI. V lost 6 bases to trimming and J lost 4 bases, with 15 bases between them. As DNA, the CDR3 is TGTGCCAGCAGGAGAGCGGGGGGCGCCTATGGCTACACCTTC. It translates to CASRRAGGAYGYTF.

This clone appeared a few times. The V gene is TRBV19, the J gene TRBJ2-3, with 12 bases matching TRBD2. Germline V gene data show CDR1 as LNHDA and CDR2 as SQIVND (reference sequence). The CDR3 has 15 residues. After removal of 5 bases from V and 3 bases from J, the junction contained 3 bases not matched to a gene. The CDR3 reads CASSGLAGLTDTQYF. CDR3 sequence (DNA): TGTGCCAGTAGTGGACTAGCGGGGCTAACAGATACGCAGTATTTT.

The gene calls are TRBV27 and TRBJ1-1; D perhaps matches TRBD1 (6 bases). Germline V lookup: CDR1 MNHEY, CDR2 SMNVEV (reference sequence). With 9 bases removed from V and 5 bases from J, the gap between germline ends came to 16 bases. The CDR3 length is 13 residues. CDR3 bases: TGTGCCAGTCAATTCCAGGGGCAAACTGAAGCTTTCTTT. Residues: CASQFQGQTEAFF.

The chain couples TRBV28 to TRBJ2-1, with 7 bases that match TRBD2. Trimming removed 10 bases from V and 0 bases from J; junction bases left unmatched: 6. The CDR3 runs to 14 residues. Germline V lookup: CDR1 MDHEN, CDR2 SYDVKM. The CDR3 is CATGPGGSYNEQFF. The CDR3 nucleotides are TGTGCCACCGGGCCGGGGGGCTCCTACAATGAGCAGTTCTTC.

V gene TRBV5-1 combines with J gene TRBJ1-6; D not certain. The V end lost 1 base, the J end lost 7 bases, and 9 bases lay between the germline ends. Germline loops: CDR1 SGHRS, CDR2 YFSETQ. This CDR3 spans 14 amino acids. CDR3 coding DNA: TGCGCCAGCAGCTTGAATCAGTTGAATTCACCCCTCCACTTT. Translation: CASSLNQLNSPLHF. Filled out from reference TRBV5-1 and TRBJ1-6, the complete variable domain reads KAGVTQTPRYLIKTRGQQVTLSCSPISGHRSVSWYQQTPGQGLQFLFEYFSETQRNKGNFPGRFSGRQFSNSRSEMNVSTLELGDSALYLCASSLNQLNSPLHFGNGTRLTVT.

The chain recombines TRBV19 with TRBJ1-2, with D unresolved. CDR1 and CDR2 from the germline V gene are LNHDA and SQIVND (reference sequence). The CDR3 totals 16 residues. Trimming removed 6 bases at V and 4 bases at J, with 21 bases between. DNA of the CDR3: TGTGCCAGTAGATCCCTTTTGGAGGCAGCCCGCTATGGCTACACCTTC. Amino acids: CASRSLLEAARYGYTF.

The rearrangement links TRBV6-1 to TRBJ1-1, with a weak D call TRBD1 (6 bases). The V and J ends lost 2 bases and 4 bases respectively, with 14 bases between them. The germline V gene has CDR1 MNHNS and CDR2 SASEGT. This CDR3 comprises 15 residues. In nucleotides, the CDR3 is TGTGCCAGCAGTGAAAGTGGGGGCGCATTCACTGAAGCTTTCTTT. It translates to CASSESGGAFTEAFF.

The table lists this clone with a few counts. This sequence joins TRBV19 and TRBJ2-5; TRBD2 aligns across 7 bases. V lost 6 bases, J lost 7 bases, and 11 bases stayed unmatched. The CDR3 consists of 14 residues. Germline V gene lookup returns CDR1 LNHDA and CDR2 SQIVND (reference sequence). Here the CDR3 reads CASSHQTSTATQYF. CDR3 bases: TGTGCCAGTAGCCACCAGACTAGCACGGCGACCCAGTACTTC. Using reference TRBV19 and TRBJ2-5 for the parts outside the CDR3, the full variable domain is DGGITQSPKYLFRKEGQNVTLSCEQNLNHDAMYWYRQDPGQGLRLIYYSQIVNDFQKGDIAEGYSVSREKKESFPLTVTSAQKNPTAFYLCASSHQTSTATQYFGPGTRLLVL.

The chain uses TRBV5-6 and TRBJ2-1; D is possibly TRBD2 (5 bases). This CDR3 has 12 residues. CDR1 and CDR2 from the germline V gene are SGHDT and YYEEEE. V was pared by 5 bases and J by 9 bases, with 12 bases between. CDR3 coding DNA: TGTGCCAGCAGATCTAGTGAGGGTGAGCAGTTCTTC. Its translation: CASRSSEGEQFF.

This chain links TRBV5-5 with TRBJ1-2, with unresolved D. Germline V lookup: CDR1 SGHKS, CDR2 YYEKEE (reference sequence). The CDR3 runs to 13 residues. V was clipped by 5 bases and J by 8 bases, with 16 bases between them. The CDR3 loop is CASRAQLSGGYTF. The CDR3 DNA is TGTGCCAGCAGAGCTCAGCTTTCGGGCGGCTACACCTTC.

This clone was counted a single time. This specimen includes other DNA sequences encoding the same CDR3. The V gene is TRBV6-1, the J gene TRBJ2-5; D ambiguous. CDR1 is MNHNS and CDR2 is SASEGT in the germline V gene. This CDR3 spans 10 amino acids. Trimming pared 4 bases from V and 5 bases from J, leaving 2 bases between. CDR3 amino acids: CASSVETQYF. CDR3 DNA sequence: TGTGCCAGCAGTGTGGAGACCCAGTACTTC.

The chain has TRBV14 and TRBJ2-5; 8 bases fit TRBD2. This CDR3 has 18 residues. The V and J ends lost 0 bases and 2 bases, in that order; junction bases with no gene match: 11. Germline loops: CDR1 SGHDN, CDR2 FVKESK. The CDR3 sequence is CASSQDLIAGGTQETQYF. CDR3 in DNA: TGTGCCAGCAGCCAAGATCTTATTGCGGGGGGAACTCAAGAGACCCAGTACTTC.

This CDR3 reads CASSLEGRDGYTF. In nucleotides, the CDR3 is TGTGCCAGCAGTTTAGAGGGCAGGGACGGCTACACCTTC. This chain links TRBV28 with TRBJ1-2; D possibly corresponds to TRBD1 (5 bases). From germline, CDR1 is MDHEN and CDR2 SYDVKM. This CDR3 has 13 amino acids. Between the trimmed V and J ends, which lost 2 bases and 8 bases, there was a span of 12 bases.

V is TRBV2 and J is TRBJ1-2, with D unresolved. V was shortened by 4 bases and J by 2 bases, with 5 bases between the two germline ends. This CDR3 has 12 amino acids. CDR1 and CDR2 from the germline V gene are SNHLY and FYNNEI. CDR3 DNA sequence: TGTGCCAGCAGTGCCATAAACTATGGCTACACCTTC. Its protein product is CASSAINYGYTF.